This TCR beta chain was found in a study of Graves' ophthalmopathy and Graves' hyperthyroidism. Regarding the study as a whole: Both a roughly 64% sensitivity and an approximately 76% specificity characterized the model's predictions of ophthalmopathy progression. Using 13 signatures, a model distinguished ophthalmopathy from stable hyperthyroidism, reaching around 86% sensitivity and roughly 80% specificity.

This clonotype was recorded at least ten times. The antigen is undetermined. Amplified TCR beta CDR3 regions were obtained using RNA transcripts as template. Investigators did first-round RT-PCR with HTBI primers, then second-round multiplex PCR. TCRdb recomputed calls from the multiplex PCR reads with MiXCR, one row per CDR3 protein. This sample has about 400,000 distinct CDR3 sequences; 15% to 20% occur once, and the top ten carry 1.6%. After removal of 2 bases from V and 0 bases from J, the junction contained 8 bases not matched to a gene. The germline CDR1 and CDR2 sequences are MNHEY and SVGEGT. The CDR3 contains 17 residues. Ophthalmopathy was moderately-to-severely active, CAS at least 3, NOSPECS at least 4, lasting under 3 months. Patients were diagnosed from clinical symptoms, serum thyroxine, TRAb, thyroid ultrasound and orbital computed tomography.

Sequences were obtained from peripheral blood. This chain links TRBV6-2 or TRBV6-3 with TRBJ2-5; 8 bases fit TRBD1. This clonotype was sampled from a woman aged 18-30 years with Graves' ophthalmopathy. The CDR3 spells CASSYNADREYQETQYF. The CDR3 coding sequence is TGTGCCAGCAGTTACAACGCGGACAGGGAGTACCAAGAGACCCAGTACTTC.